This is a list of T cell receptor beta chains from one sample in a study of blood T cell repertoires in COVID-19. The data were produced by immunoSEQ multiplex PCR, yet TCRdb's version contains in-frame clones alone and is incomplete. The repertoire holds about 170,000 clones, about 80% seen once, with less than 15% in the top ten. The sequencing input was PBMCs or T cells enriched from blood (not recorded which). These TCRs come from a middle-aged man who had recovered from COVID-19. The CDR3 runs from the conserved cysteine through the conserved F or W. The D gene is left open where the match is weak. Size is omitted from some rows. Given values are once, few, many or a class for expanded clones.

j_call v_call d_call clone_size cdr3_length cdr3_aa cdr3_nt
TRBJ1-2 TRBV11-2 . . 14 CASSLTGRGYGYTF TGTGCCAGCAGCTTAACAGGGCGCGGCTATGGCTACACCTTC
TRBJ1-4 TRBV4-1 . . 18 CASSQPPGREGTNEKLFF TGCGCCAGCAGCCAACCTCCAGGGAGGGAAGGAACTAATGAAAAACTGTTTTTT
TRBJ1-2 TRBV6-6 TRBD1 once 14 CASSFGRQGDGYTF TGTGCCAGCAGTTTTGGTCGACAGGGAGACGGCTACACCTTC
TRBJ2-5 TRBV5-4 TRBD2 . 15 CASSLLGLGGETQYF TGTGCCAGCAGCCTATTGGGACTAGGTGGGGAGACCCAGTACTTC
TRBJ2-7 TRBV19 TRBD2 . 15 CASSPPGGRTYEQYF TGTGCCAGTAGCCCCCCGGGAGGGAGGACCTACGAGCAGTACTTC
TRBJ1-5 TRBV6-7 . . 12 CASMPGDQPQHF TGTGCCAGCATGCCGGGGGATCAGCCCCAGCATTTT
TRBJ1-1 TRBV29-1 TRBD1 . 19 CSVAHRGSGTGGVGTEAFF TGCAGCGTTGCCCATCGGGGTTCCGGGACAGGGGGCGTCGGCACTGAAGCTTTCTTT
TRBJ2-1 TRBV27 . once 14 CASSWGEPYNEQFF TGTGCCAGCAGTTGGGGGGAACCTTACAATGAGCAGTTCTTC
TRBJ1-4 TRBV18 TRBD1 . 16 CASSPLLGTDNEKLFF TGTGCCAGCTCACCACTTTTAGGGACAGATAATGAAAAACTGTTTTTT
TRBJ1-1 TRBV4-3 . . 13 CASSQDQGIEAFF TGCGCCAGCAGCCAAGACCAGGGTATTGAAGCTTTCTTT
TRBJ2-5 TRBV7-9 . . 14 CASSPRTAQETQYF TGTGCCAGCAGCCCACGGACAGCCCAAGAGACCCAGTACTTC
TRBJ2-1 TRBV5-1 . . 14 CASSFRTESAEQFF TGCGCCAGCAGCTTCAGGACAGAATCGGCTGAGCAGTTCTTC
TRBJ2-7 TRBV5-1 TRBD2 . 15 CASSGLAGGPGEQYF TGCGCCAGCAGCGGCCTAGCGGGGGGGCCGGGCGAGCAGTACTTC
TRBJ2-1 TRBV11-2 TRBD1 . 13 CASSDRAYNEQFF TGTGCCAGCAGTGACAGGGCCTACAATGAGCAGTTCTTC
TRBJ2-7 TRBV27 TRBD2 . 16 CASSRLAGDPPYEQYF TGTGCCAGCAGTCGACTAGCGGGTGACCCCCCCTACGAGCAGTACTTC
TRBJ2-7 TRBV11-1 TRBD1 . 15 CASSLTGQGNYEQYF TGTGCCAGCAGCCTCACGGGACAGGGGAACTACGAGCAGTACTTC
TRBJ1-3 TRBV18 . once 16 CASSPPQVGSGNTIYF TGTGCCAGCTCACCACCCCAGGTCGGTTCTGGAAACACCATATATTTT
TRBJ1-4 TRBV7-9 . . 15 CASSSPSGTNEKLFF TGTGCCAGCAGCTCCCCCTCCGGAACTAATGAAAAACTGTTTTTT
TRBJ1-2 TRBV5-6 . . 14 CASSLDRTSYGYTF TGTGCCAGCAGCTTGGACAGGACAAGCTATGGCTACACCTTC
TRBJ1-5 TRBV19 TRBD1 . 15 CASSPGQGRGQPQHF TGTGCCAGTAGCCCGGGACAGGGGCGGGGTCAGCCCCAGCATTTT
TRBJ1-1 TRBV11-2 . once 14 CASSLARLNTEAFF TGTGCCAGCAGCTTAGCCAGGTTGAACACTGAAGCTTTCTTT
TRBJ2-4 TRBV2 TRBD1 . 11 CASKLDRPVNF TGTGCCAGCAAACTGGACAGGCCAGTGAACTTC
TRBJ2-7 TRBV6-1 . . 13 CASSELYDREQYF TGTGCCAGCAGTGAGTTATACGACAGGGAGCAGTACTTC
TRBJ2-7 TRBV6-1 TRBD2 . 14 CASTEQTSGGEQYF TGTGCCAGCACTGAACAAACTAGCGGGGGCGAGCAGTACTTC
TRBJ1-1 TRBV9 . . 16 CASSVDGRVMNTEAFF TGTGCCAGCAGCGTAGATGGGAGGGTTATGAACACTGAAGCTTTCTTT
TRBJ2-3 TRBV7-9 TRBD2 once 14 CASRSSGGWDTQYF TGTGCCAGCAGATCTAGCGGGGGTTGGGATACGCAGTATTTT
TRBJ1-6 TRBV5-1 . . 16 CASSPGGGRGGSPLHF TGCGCCAGCAGCCCGGGTGGAGGCAGGGGCGGTTCACCCCTCCACTTT
TRBJ1-2 TRBV19 TRBD1 few 15 CASSLQGALIYGYTF TGTGCCAGTAGCCTACAGGGGGCTCTTATCTATGGCTACACCTTC
TRBJ2-5 TRBV19 TRBD1 . 16 CASSTGTVPLGETQYF TGTGCCAGTAGTACCGGGACAGTTCCCCTAGGAGAGACCCAGTACTTC